This is a list of T cell receptor beta chains from one sample in a study of blood T cell repertoires in COVID-19. The repertoire was sequenced with immunoSEQ multiplex PCR; TCRdb's copy has only in-frame clones and lacks some. The sample contains around 400,000 clones, roughly 90% of which appear only once. The sample consisted of PBMCs or T cells enriched from blood (not recorded which). These TCRs come from a woman under 40 who had recovered from COVID-19. The CDR3 runs from the conserved cysteine through the conserved F or W. The D gene is left open where the match is weak. Only some rows state a clone size, as once, few, many or a class for expanded clones.

size,V,D,J,CDR3,DNA
NA,TRBV27,TRBD1,TRBJ2-7,CASSWTGTVPYEQYF,TGTGCCAGCAGTTGGACCGGGACAGTCCCCTACGAGCAGTACTTC
once,TRBV7-2,NA,TRBJ2-7,CASSLIGTQSYEQYF,TGTGCCAGCAGCTTAATCGGGACTCAATCCTACGAGCAGTACTTC
NA,TRBV18,NA,TRBJ1-4,CASSPPNRDGEKLFF,TGTGCCAGCTCACCACCTAACAGGGACGGTGAAAAACTGTTTTTT
NA,TRBV27,NA,TRBJ2-1,CASSPRGASSYNEQFF,TGTGCCAGCAGTCCCCGGGGTGCGAGCTCCTACAATGAGCAGTTCTTC
NA,TRBV10-3,NA,TRBJ2-3,CAISESLGRGFPTDTQYF,TGTGCCATCAGTGAGTCCTTGGGGAGGGGGTTCCCCACAGATACGCAGTATTTT
few,TRBV19,TRBD1,TRBJ1-6,CASSNEDRGSRPLDSPLHF,TGTGCCAGTAGTAATGAGGACAGGGGATCTCGACCCTTAGATTCACCCCTCCACTTT
once,TRBV5-1,TRBD1,TRBJ1-2,CASSWGTGGGYTF,TGCGCCAGCAGCTGGGGGACAGGGGGAGGCTACACCTTC
NA,TRBV3-1/TRBV3-2,TRBD1,TRBJ1-6,CASSLPGDRGHSPLHF,TGTGCCAGCAGCCTTCCTGGGGACAGGGGGCATTCACCCCTCCACTTT
NA,TRBV28,NA,TRBJ1-2,CASSPQGGYGYTF,TGTGCCAGCAGTCCACAGGGCGGCTATGGCTACACCTTC
NA,TRBV11-2,TRBD1,TRBJ2-5,CASSSGQGLQETQYF,TGTGCCAGCAGTTCCGGACAGGGCTTACAAGAGACCCAGTACTTC
NA,TRBV19,NA,TRBJ2-7,CASSIEGREQYF,TGTGCCAGTAGTATAGAAGGGAGGGAGCAGTACTTC
NA,TRBV7-2,NA,TRBJ1-2,CASSSQQGNYGYTF,TGTGCCAGCAGCAGCCAACAGGGAAACTATGGCTACACCTTC
NA,TRBV6-5,TRBD1,TRBJ1-2,CATHPRAGGFYGYTF,TGTGCCACCCATCCACGGGCAGGGGGTTTCTATGGCTACACCTTC
once,TRBV30,NA,TRBJ1-4,CAWDRGPNEKLFF,TGTGCCTGGGATCGTGGGCCTAATGAAAAACTGTTTTTT
NA,TRBV25-1,TRBD1,TRBJ1-2,CASSERTGIGYTF,TGTGCCAGCAGTGAACGGACAGGGATTGGCTACACCTTC
NA,TRBV7-3,TRBD2,TRBJ2-1,CASSFMGLVNEQFF,TGTGCCAGCAGCTTTATGGGACTAGTCAATGAGCAGTTCTTC
NA,TRBV12-3/TRBV12-4,NA,TRBJ2-3,CASSLTSLAQYF,TGTGCCAGCAGTTTAACGTCACTTGCGCAGTATTTT
NA,TRBV4-3,NA,TRBJ1-3,CASSQGTGNSGNTIYF,TGCGCCAGCAGCCAAGGTACAGGGAACTCTGGAAACACCATATATTTT
NA,TRBV5-1,TRBD1,TRBJ2-2,CASSRQGSTGELFF,TGCGCCAGCAGCAGACAGGGTAGCACCGGGGAGCTGTTTTTT
NA,TRBV28,TRBD1,TRBJ1-5,CASSDRQGQNNQPQHF,TGTGCCAGCAGTGACCGACAGGGGCAGAACAATCAGCCCCAGCATTTT